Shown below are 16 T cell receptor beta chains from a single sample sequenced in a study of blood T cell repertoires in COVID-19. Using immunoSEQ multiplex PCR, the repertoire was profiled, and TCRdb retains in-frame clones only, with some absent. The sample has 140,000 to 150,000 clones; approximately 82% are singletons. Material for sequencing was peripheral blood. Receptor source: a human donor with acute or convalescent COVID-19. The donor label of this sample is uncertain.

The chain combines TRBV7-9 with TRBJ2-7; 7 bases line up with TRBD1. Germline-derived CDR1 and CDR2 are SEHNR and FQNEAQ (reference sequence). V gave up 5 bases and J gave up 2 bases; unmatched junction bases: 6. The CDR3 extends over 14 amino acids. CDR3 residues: CASSISQGAYEQYF. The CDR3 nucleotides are TGTGCCAGCAGCATCTCTCAGGGGGCCTACGAGCAGTACTTC.

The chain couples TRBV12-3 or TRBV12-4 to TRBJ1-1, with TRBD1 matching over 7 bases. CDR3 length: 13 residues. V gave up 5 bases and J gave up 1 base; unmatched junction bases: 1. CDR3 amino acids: CASSRQGNTEAFF. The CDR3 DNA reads TGTGCCAGCAGTCGACAGGGGAACACTGAAGCTTTCTTT.

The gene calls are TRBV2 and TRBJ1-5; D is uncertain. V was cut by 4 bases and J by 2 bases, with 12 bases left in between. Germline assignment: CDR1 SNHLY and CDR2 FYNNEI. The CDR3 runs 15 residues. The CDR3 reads CASSVLAGRNQPQHF. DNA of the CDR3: TGTGCCAGCAGTGTGCTGGCAGGCCGCAATCAGCCCCAGCATTTT.

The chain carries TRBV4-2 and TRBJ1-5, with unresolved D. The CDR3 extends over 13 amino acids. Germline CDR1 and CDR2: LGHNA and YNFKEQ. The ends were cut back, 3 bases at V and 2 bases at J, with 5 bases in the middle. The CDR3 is CASSQSGNQPQHF. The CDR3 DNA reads TGTGCCAGCAGCCAGTCGGGCAATCAGCCCCAGCATTTT.

The CDR3 DNA reads TGTGCCAGCAGCTTAACAGCGGGGGGCTCCTACGAGCAGTACTTC. Residues: CASSLTAGGSYEQYF. The chain joins TRBV7-3 to TRBJ2-7; TRBD2 matches at 9 bases. Per the germline V gene, CDR1 is SGHTA and CDR2 is FQGTGA. After removal of 0 bases from V and 0 bases from J, the junction contained 0 bases not matched to a gene. The CDR3 loop spans 15 amino acids.

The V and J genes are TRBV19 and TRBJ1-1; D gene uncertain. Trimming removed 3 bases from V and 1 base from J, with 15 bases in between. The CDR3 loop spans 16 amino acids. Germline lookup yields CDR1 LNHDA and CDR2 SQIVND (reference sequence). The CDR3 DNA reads TGTGCCAGTAGTATTGGGCCCGGATATACGAACACTGAAGCTTTCTTT. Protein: CASSIGPGYTNTEAFF.

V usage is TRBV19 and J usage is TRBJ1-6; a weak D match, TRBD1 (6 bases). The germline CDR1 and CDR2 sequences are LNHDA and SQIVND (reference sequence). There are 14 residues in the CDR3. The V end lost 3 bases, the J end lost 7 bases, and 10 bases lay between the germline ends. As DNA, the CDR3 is TGTGCCAGTAGTATTGTGGGACACAATTCACCCCTCCACTTT. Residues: CASSIVGHNSPLHF.

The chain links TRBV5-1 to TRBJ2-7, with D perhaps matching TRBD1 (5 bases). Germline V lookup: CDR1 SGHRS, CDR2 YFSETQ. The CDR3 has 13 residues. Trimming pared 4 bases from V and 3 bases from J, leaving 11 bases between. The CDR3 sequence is CASSVDKHYEQYF. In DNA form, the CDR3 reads TGCGCCAGCAGCGTGGACAAACACTACGAGCAGTACTTC.

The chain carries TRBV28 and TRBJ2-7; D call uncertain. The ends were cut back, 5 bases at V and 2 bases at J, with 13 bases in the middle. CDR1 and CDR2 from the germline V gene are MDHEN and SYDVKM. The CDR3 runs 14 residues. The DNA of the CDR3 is TGTGCCAGCAGTAGTAGACTCAACCCCTACGAGCAGTACTTC. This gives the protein CASSSRLNPYEQYF.

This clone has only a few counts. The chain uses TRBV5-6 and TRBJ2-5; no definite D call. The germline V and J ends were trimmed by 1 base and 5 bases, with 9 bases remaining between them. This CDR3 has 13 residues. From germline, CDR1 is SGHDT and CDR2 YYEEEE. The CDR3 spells CASSLRNGETQYF. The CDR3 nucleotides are TGTGCCAGCAGCTTGAGGAACGGGGAGACCCAGTACTTC.

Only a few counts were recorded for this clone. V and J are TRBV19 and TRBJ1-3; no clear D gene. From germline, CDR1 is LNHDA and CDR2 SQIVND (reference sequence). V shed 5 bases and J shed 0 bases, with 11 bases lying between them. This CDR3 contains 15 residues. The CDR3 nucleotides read TGTGCCAGTAGTTTAAATACAAACTCTGGAAACACCATATATTTT. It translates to CASSLNTNSGNTIYF.

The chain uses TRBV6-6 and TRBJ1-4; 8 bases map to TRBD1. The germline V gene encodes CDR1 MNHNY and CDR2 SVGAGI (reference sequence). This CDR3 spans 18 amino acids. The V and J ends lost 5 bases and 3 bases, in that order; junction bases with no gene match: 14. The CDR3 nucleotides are TGTGCCAGCAGTCCTAATCGACGACAGGGGAAGGCTAATGAAAAACTGTTTTTT. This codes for CASSPNRRQGKANEKLFF.

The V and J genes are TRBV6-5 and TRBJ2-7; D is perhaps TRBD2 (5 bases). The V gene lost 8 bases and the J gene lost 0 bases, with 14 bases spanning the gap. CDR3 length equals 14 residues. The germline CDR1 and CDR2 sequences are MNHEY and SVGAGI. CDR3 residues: CASETDYYSYEQYF. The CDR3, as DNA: TGTGCCAGCGAAACCGACTACTACTCCTACGAGCAGTACTTC.

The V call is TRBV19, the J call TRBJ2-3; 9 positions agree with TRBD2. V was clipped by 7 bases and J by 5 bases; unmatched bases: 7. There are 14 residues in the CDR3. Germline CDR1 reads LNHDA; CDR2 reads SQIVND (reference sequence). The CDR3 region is CASTGTSRGDTQYF. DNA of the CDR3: TGTGCCAGTACTGGGACTAGCCGCGGAGATACGCAGTATTTT.

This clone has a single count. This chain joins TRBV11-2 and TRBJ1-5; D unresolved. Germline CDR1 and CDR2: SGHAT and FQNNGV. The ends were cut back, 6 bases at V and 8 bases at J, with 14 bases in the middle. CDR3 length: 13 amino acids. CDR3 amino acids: CASSPGRWEPQHF. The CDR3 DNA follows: TGTGCCAGCAGTCCGGGGAGATGGGAGCCCCAGCATTTT.

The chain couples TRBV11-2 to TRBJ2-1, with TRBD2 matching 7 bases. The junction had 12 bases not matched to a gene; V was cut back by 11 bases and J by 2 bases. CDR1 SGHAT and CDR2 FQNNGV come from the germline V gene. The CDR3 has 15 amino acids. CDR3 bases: TGTGCCGGGGGTCGGGGCGGGGGAACCTACAATGAGCAGTTCTTC. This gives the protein CAGGRGGGTYNEQFF.